The entry below gives a single TCR beta chain sequence along with its context. This record comes from a study of shared T cell receptors in the human thymus. Libraries were prepared by immunoSEQ multiplex PCR; TCRdb keeps only in-frame clonotypes and omits some of them. The sample has about 660,000 clones; 70% to 90% are singletons. These sequences were also reported in another study, on human thymus T cells. This second study says: Corrective cardiac surgery supplied the resected thymus tissue.

The receptor's source is a boy in the first two years of life with a congenital heart defect. Material: thymocytes.

DNA for the CDR3: TGTGCCAGCAGCTTATCCCGGCCCCGGACAGGGGTATGGGGGACTGAAGCTTTCTTT. Amino acids: CASSLSRPRTGVWGTEAFF. The rearrangement links TRBV7-2 to TRBJ1-1; 9 nucleotides agree with TRBD1. Germline V lookup: CDR1 SGHTA, CDR2 FQGNSA. This CDR3 contains 19 residues. V lost 2 bases and J lost 5; bases outside the gene matches: 18. Full variable domain (outside the CDR3, taken from reference TRBV7-2 and TRBJ1-1): GAGVSQSPSNKVTEKGKDVELRCDPISGHTALYWYRQSLGQGLEFLIYFQGNSAPDKSGLPSDRFSAERTGGSVSTLTIQRTQQEDSAVYLCASSLSRPRTGVWGTEAFFGQGTRLTVV.